A selection of T cell receptor beta chains follows, all from one sample in a study of T cell responses to AZD1222 COVID-19 vaccine. Assay used: immunoSEQ multiplex PCR; TCRdb lists only in-frame clones, some missing. The sample lists roughly 140,000 clones; about 92% were seen once. Specimen: peripheral blood, collected after recovery from COVID-19. The receptors were gathered from an adult who had recovered from COVID-19. Both conserved end residues are part of each CDR3. Each record gives: CDR3 length, D gene, clone size, V gene, J gene, CDR3 DNA, CDR3 protein. The D gene is left open where the match is weak. Rows give clone size only sometimes, using once, few, many, or a class for an expanded clone.

len: 14
d_gene: TRBD1
abundance: few
v_gene: TRBV5-1
j_gene: TRBJ2-7
CDR3nt: TGCGCCAGCAGCTCGGGACAGGGGGCTCGGGAGCAGTACTTC
CDR3aa: CASSSGQGAREQYF

len: 16
d_gene: TRBD1
abundance: .
v_gene: TRBV10-3
j_gene: TRBJ2-3
CDR3nt: TGTGCCATCAGTGAGTCGATTATACAGGGGAGAGATACGCAGTATTTT
CDR3aa: CAISESIIQGRDTQYF

len: 14
d_gene: .
abundance: few
v_gene: TRBV2
j_gene: TRBJ2-1
CDR3nt: TGTGCCAGCAGTGAACCAAGATTACAATACGAGCAGTTCTTC
CDR3aa: CASSEPRLQYEQFF

len: 15
d_gene: .
abundance: .
v_gene: TRBV5-1
j_gene: TRBJ2-3
CDR3nt: TGCGCCAGCAAAGGGGGATACCAAGCCCCAGATACGCAGTATTTT
CDR3aa: CASKGGYQAPDTQYF

len: 15
d_gene: .
abundance: .
v_gene: TRBV9
j_gene: TRBJ2-1
CDR3nt: TGTGCCAGCAGCGTGGACGGAGGAGCCTACAATGAGCAGTTCTTC
CDR3aa: CASSVDGGAYNEQFF

len: 13
d_gene: .
abundance: .
v_gene: TRBV2
j_gene: TRBJ1-1
CDR3nt: TGTGCCAGCAGTGAACCCTTTACTGTTGAAGCTTTCTTT
CDR3aa: CASSEPFTVEAFF

len: 15
d_gene: .
abundance: .
v_gene: TRBV30
j_gene: TRBJ2-2
CDR3nt: TGTGCCTGGAGTGTATTGGGATCGAGGGGCGGGGAGCTGTTTTTT
CDR3aa: CAWSVLGSRGGELFF

len: 16
d_gene: .
abundance: .
v_gene: TRBV2
j_gene: TRBJ2-3
CDR3nt: TGTGCCAGCAGGCACGGGACGACCGGATTTCGAGGAAAGCAGTATTTT
CDR3aa: CASRHGTTGFRGKQYF

len: 17
d_gene: .
abundance: .
v_gene: TRBV30
j_gene: TRBJ2-2
CDR3nt: TGTGCCACCCGGAGAACCGACCTCCGAAGCTACACCGGGGAGCTGTTTTTT
CDR3aa: CATRRTDLRSYTGELFF

len: 15
d_gene: .
abundance: .
v_gene: TRBV28
j_gene: TRBJ2-2
CDR3nt: TGTGCCAGCAGTTTTTTTCAGGCGTCAGGTGGGGAGCTGTTTTTT
CDR3aa: CASSFFQASGGELFF

len: 14
d_gene: .
abundance: .
v_gene: TRBV5-4
j_gene: TRBJ1-1
CDR3nt: TGTGCCAGCAGCTACGGACGGAAGAACACTGAAGCTTTCTTT
CDR3aa: CASSYGRKNTEAFF

len: 17
d_gene: TRBD1
abundance: .
v_gene: TRBV28
j_gene: TRBJ1-5
CDR3nt: TGTGCCAGCAGCCCACAGGGGGAGACTTATAGCAATCAGCCCCAGCATTTT
CDR3aa: CASSPQGETYSNQPQHF

len: 16
d_gene: .
abundance: .
v_gene: TRBV5-1
j_gene: TRBJ2-2
CDR3nt: TGCGCCAGCAGCTTGGTTGAGGCAGGGCGAACCGGGGAGCTGTTTTTT
CDR3aa: CASSLVEAGRTGELFF

len: 14
d_gene: .
abundance: .
v_gene: TRBV19
j_gene: TRBJ2-7
CDR3nt: TGTGCCAGTAGTATCGGAGCAAGAACCTACGAGCAGTACTTC
CDR3aa: CASSIGARTYEQYF

len: 15
d_gene: .
abundance: .
v_gene: TRBV7-9
j_gene: TRBJ2-7
CDR3nt: TGTGCCAGCATGAGCGAACTCCCCTCCGTCTACGAGCAGTACTTC
CDR3aa: CASMSELPSVYEQYF

len: 15
d_gene: .
abundance: .
v_gene: TRBV2
j_gene: TRBJ2-5
CDR3nt: TGTGCCAGCAGTGAAGCGGGAGTTTCCGGGGAGACCCAGTACTTC
CDR3aa: CASSEAGVSGETQYF

len: 15
d_gene: .
abundance: .
v_gene: TRBV5-3
j_gene: TRBJ1-5
CDR3nt: TGTGCCAGAAGCTTGAGTCAGGGGCGCAATCAGCCCCAGCATTTT
CDR3aa: CARSLSQGRNQPQHF

len: 12
d_gene: .
abundance: once
v_gene: TRBV28
j_gene: TRBJ1-1
CDR3nt: TGTGCCAGCAGTTTTGGGAACACTGAAGCTTTCTTT
CDR3aa: CASSFGNTEAFF

len: 15
d_gene: TRBD1
abundance: .
v_gene: TRBV28
j_gene: TRBJ1-2
CDR3nt: TGTGCCAGCAGTCTCGTTCGGACAGGGCCGAGGGGCTACACCTTC
CDR3aa: CASSLVRTGPRGYTF

len: 14
d_gene: TRBD1
abundance: .
v_gene: TRBV11-2
j_gene: TRBJ2-7
CDR3nt: TGTGCCAGCAGCTACCGGGACAGCCCCTACGAGCAGTACTTC
CDR3aa: CASSYRDSPYEQYF

len: 12
d_gene: .
abundance: .
v_gene: TRBV11-2
j_gene: TRBJ1-2
CDR3nt: TGTGCCAGCAGCAGAGGTCGGGATGGCTACACCTTC
CDR3aa: CASSRGRDGYTF

len: 13
d_gene: .
abundance: .
v_gene: TRBV27
j_gene: TRBJ1-1
CDR3nt: TGTGCCAGCAGTTTATCAGGGGAGGAAGAAGCTTTCTTT
CDR3aa: CASSLSGEEEAFF

len: 17
d_gene: .
abundance: .
v_gene: TRBV7-6
j_gene: TRBJ2-7
CDR3nt: TGTGCCAGCAGCTTAGTCCACAGGGTGGTGGTAACCTACGAGCAGTACTTC
CDR3aa: CASSLVHRVVVTYEQYF

len: 17
d_gene: .
abundance: once
v_gene: TRBV7-7
j_gene: TRBJ2-5
CDR3nt: TGTGCTAGCAGCTTAGGACAGTCGAGATGGTACCAAGAGACCCAGTACTTC
CDR3aa: CASSLGQSRWYQETQYF

len: 16
d_gene: .
abundance: once
v_gene: TRBV6-5
j_gene: TRBJ1-5
CDR3nt: TGTGCCAGCAGTTACCCTTATTCGACAGGCAATCAGCCCCAGCATTTT
CDR3aa: CASSYPYSTGNQPQHF

len: 14
d_gene: .
abundance: .
v_gene: TRBV7-2
j_gene: TRBJ2-3
CDR3nt: TGTGCCAGCAGCTTCGAAGGTCTCGGGGATACGCAGTATTTT
CDR3aa: CASSFEGLGDTQYF

len: 16
d_gene: .
abundance: .
v_gene: TRBV27
j_gene: TRBJ2-3
CDR3nt: TGTGCCAGCAGGCTGGTGGGGCAGTTTTTCGCAGATACGCAGTATTTT
CDR3aa: CASRLVGQFFADTQYF

len: 19
d_gene: TRBD2
abundance: .
v_gene: TRBV7-9
j_gene: TRBJ2-1
CDR3nt: TGTGCCAGCAGCTTAGCGAGGGCCACTAGCGGGGGGAGATACAATGAGCAGTTCTTC
CDR3aa: CASSLARATSGGRYNEQFF

len: 14
d_gene: TRBD2
abundance: .
v_gene: TRBV27
j_gene: TRBJ2-7
CDR3nt: TGTGCCAGCAGTTCAGGGACTAGCGGCTACGAGCAGTACTTC
CDR3aa: CASSSGTSGYEQYF

len: 18
d_gene: .
abundance: .
v_gene: TRBV14
j_gene: TRBJ1-3
CDR3nt: TGTGCCAGCAGCCAGCGAACTCTGACTGAGGGGTCTGGAAACACCATATATTTT
CDR3aa: CASSQRTLTEGSGNTIYF

len: 14
d_gene: TRBD2
abundance: .
v_gene: TRBV5-4
j_gene: TRBJ2-7
CDR3nt: TGTGCCAGCAGCCGTAGTAGCGGGAACTACGAGCAGTACTTC
CDR3aa: CASSRSSGNYEQYF

len: 16
d_gene: .
abundance: .
v_gene: TRBV10-3
j_gene: TRBJ2-1
CDR3nt: TGTGCCATCAGTGTGGCAGGACAGAGCTCCTACAATGAGCAGTTCTTC
CDR3aa: CAISVAGQSSYNEQFF

len: 13
d_gene: TRBD1
abundance: once
v_gene: TRBV27
j_gene: TRBJ1-2
CDR3nt: TGTGCCAGCAGTTCAGGGGGCGACTATGGCTACACCTTC
CDR3aa: CASSSGGDYGYTF

len: 15
d_gene: TRBD1
abundance: .
v_gene: TRBV19
j_gene: TRBJ2-1
CDR3nt: TGTGCCAGTAGTAGCCGGGACAGGGGCGGCAATGAGCAGTTCTTC
CDR3aa: CASSSRDRGGNEQFF

len: 14
d_gene: .
abundance: .
v_gene: TRBV6-5
j_gene: TRBJ2-7
CDR3nt: TGTGCCAGCAGTTTCGGGACCACCTCCTACGAGCAGTACTTC
CDR3aa: CASSFGTTSYEQYF

len: 14
d_gene: TRBD1
abundance: .
v_gene: TRBV28
j_gene: TRBJ1-6
CDR3nt: TGTGCCAGCAGGACGACAGGGAATAATTCACCCCTCCACTTT
CDR3aa: CASRTTGNNSPLHF

len: 15
d_gene: .
abundance: .
v_gene: TRBV29-1
j_gene: TRBJ2-2
CDR3nt: TGCAGCGTTGTCCGGGTGGACGCGAACACCGGGGAGCTGTTTTTT
CDR3aa: CSVVRVDANTGELFF

len: 14
d_gene: TRBD1
abundance: .
v_gene: TRBV6-5
j_gene: TRBJ2-1
CDR3nt: TGTGCCAGCAGTAGAACTGGGACAGCCAATGAGCAGTTCTTC
CDR3aa: CASSRTGTANEQFF

len: 16
d_gene: TRBD2
abundance: .
v_gene: TRBV29-1
j_gene: TRBJ2-1
CDR3nt: TGCAGCGTTCCCCCTCCGGGACTAGCGGTCTACAATGAGCAGTTCTTC
CDR3aa: CSVPPPGLAVYNEQFF

len: 13
d_gene: .
abundance: .
v_gene: TRBV19
j_gene: TRBJ1-1
CDR3nt: TGTGCCAGTAGTGTCCAGGGGCCCACTGAAGCTTTCTTT
CDR3aa: CASSVQGPTEAFF

len: 15
d_gene: .
abundance: .
v_gene: TRBV5-1
j_gene: TRBJ2-1
CDR3nt: TGCGCCAGCAGCCTCGACGGGGGCTCCTACAATGAGCAGTTCTTC
CDR3aa: CASSLDGGSYNEQFF

len: 15
d_gene: .
abundance: once
v_gene: TRBV9
j_gene: TRBJ2-7
CDR3nt: TGTGCCAGCAGCGTAAGTCCGGGAGACTCCTACGAGCAGTACTTC
CDR3aa: CASSVSPGDSYEQYF